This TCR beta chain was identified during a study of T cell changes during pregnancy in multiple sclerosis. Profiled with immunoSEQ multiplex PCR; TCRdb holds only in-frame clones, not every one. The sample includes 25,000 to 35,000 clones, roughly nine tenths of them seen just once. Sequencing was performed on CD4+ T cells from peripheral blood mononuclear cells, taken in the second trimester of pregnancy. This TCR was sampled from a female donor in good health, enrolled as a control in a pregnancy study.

CDR3 sequence: CASSLAGTRSYEQYF. The CDR3 DNA follows: TGTGCCAGCAGCTTGGCCGGGACTAGATCCTACGAGCAGTACTTC. The chain employs TRBV7-9 and TRBJ2-7; 8 bases match TRBD2. J lost 1 base, V lost 3 bases, and 5 bases had no gene match. The CDR3 contains 15 residues. The V gene's germline CDR1 is SEHNR and CDR2 FQNEAQ (reference sequence).